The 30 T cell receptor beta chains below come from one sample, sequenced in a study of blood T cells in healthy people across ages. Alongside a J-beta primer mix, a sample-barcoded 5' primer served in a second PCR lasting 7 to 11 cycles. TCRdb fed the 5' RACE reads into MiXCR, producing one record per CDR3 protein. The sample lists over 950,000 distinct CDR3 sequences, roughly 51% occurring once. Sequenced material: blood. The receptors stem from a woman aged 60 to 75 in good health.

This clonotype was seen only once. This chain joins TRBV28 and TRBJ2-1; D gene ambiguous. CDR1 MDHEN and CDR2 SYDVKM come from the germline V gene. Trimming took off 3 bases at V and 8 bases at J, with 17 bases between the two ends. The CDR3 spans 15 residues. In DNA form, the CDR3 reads TGTGCCAGCAGTTTCCGCTCAGGAGTAGTCCATGAGCAGTTCTTC. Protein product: CASSFRSGVVHEQFF.

CDR3 sequence: CASSQRLGQGTDTQYF. For the CDR3, the DNA is TGTGCCAGCAGCCAGCGATTGGGACAGGGCACAGATACGCAGTATTTT. This chain uses TRBV3-1 with TRBJ2-3; the match to TRBD1 covers 8 bases. This CDR3 is 16 amino acids long. CDR1 and CDR2 (germline): LGHDT, YNNKEL (reference sequence). The ends lost 3 bases at V and 1 base at J; junction bases unmatched: 6.

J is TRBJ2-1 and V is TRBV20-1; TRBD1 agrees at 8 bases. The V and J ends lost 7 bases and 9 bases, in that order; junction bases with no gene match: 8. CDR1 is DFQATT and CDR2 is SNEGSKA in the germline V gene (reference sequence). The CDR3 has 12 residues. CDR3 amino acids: CSVRDRLTEQFF. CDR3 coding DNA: TGCAGTGTGAGGGACAGGTTAACTGAGCAGTTCTTC.

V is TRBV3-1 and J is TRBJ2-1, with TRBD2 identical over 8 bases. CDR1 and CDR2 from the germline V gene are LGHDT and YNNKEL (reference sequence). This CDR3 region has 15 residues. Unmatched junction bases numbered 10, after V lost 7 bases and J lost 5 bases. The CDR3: CASTISGRKNNEQFF. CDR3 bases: TGTGCCAGCACCATAAGCGGGAGAAAGAACAATGAGCAGTTCTTC.

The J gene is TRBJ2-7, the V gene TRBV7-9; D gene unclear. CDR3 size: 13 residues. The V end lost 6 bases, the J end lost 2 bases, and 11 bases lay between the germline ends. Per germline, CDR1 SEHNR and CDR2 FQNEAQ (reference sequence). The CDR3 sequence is CASSFPGTYEQYF. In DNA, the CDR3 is TGTGCCAGCAGTTTCCCCGGCACCTACGAGCAGTACTTC.

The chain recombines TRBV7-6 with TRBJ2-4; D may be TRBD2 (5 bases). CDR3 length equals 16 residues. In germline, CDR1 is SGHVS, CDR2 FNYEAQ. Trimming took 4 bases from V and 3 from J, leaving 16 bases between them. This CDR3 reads CASSSIKEGGKNIQYF. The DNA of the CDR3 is TGTGCCAGCAGCTCGATAAAAGAGGGTGGCAAAAACATTCAGTACTTC.

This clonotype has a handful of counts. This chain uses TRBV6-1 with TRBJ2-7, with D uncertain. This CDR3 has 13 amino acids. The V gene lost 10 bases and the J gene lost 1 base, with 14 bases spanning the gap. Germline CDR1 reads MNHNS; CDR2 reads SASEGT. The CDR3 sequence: CATRLDASYEQYF. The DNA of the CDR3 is TGTGCCACACGCCTCGACGCTTCCTACGAGCAGTACTTC.

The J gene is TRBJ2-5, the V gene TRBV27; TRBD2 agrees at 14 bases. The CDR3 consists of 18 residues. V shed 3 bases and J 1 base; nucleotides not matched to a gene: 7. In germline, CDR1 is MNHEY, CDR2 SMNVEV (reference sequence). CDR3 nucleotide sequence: TGTGCCAGCAGTTTGGGGACTAGCGGGAGTAGGGCCCAAGAGACCCAGTACTTC. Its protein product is CASSLGTSGSRAQETQYF.

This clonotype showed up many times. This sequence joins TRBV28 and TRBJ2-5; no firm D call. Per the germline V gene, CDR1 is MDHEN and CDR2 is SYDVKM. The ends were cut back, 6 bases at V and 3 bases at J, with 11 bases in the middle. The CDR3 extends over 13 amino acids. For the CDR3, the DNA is TGTGCCAGCAGGGAGTCGGGCAAAGAGACCCAGTACTTC. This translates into CASRESGKETQYF.

The CDR3 DNA reads as TGCAGTGCTAGTTTGCCGCGGGAGACCTCCGAGCAGTACTTC. Encoded protein: CSASLPRETSEQYF. The V and J genes are TRBV20-1 and TRBJ2-7; TRBD2 matches at 7 bases. The germline V gene encodes CDR1 DFQATT and CDR2 SNEGSKA (reference sequence). CDR3 size: 14 residues. Trimming at V came to 3 bases and at J to 6 bases, leaving 11 bases not matched to a gene.

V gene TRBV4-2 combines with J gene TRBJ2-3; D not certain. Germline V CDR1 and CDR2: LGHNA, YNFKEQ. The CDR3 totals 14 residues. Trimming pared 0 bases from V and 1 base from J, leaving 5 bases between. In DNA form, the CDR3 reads TGTGCCAGCAGCCAAGACTACCGCACAGATACGCAGTATTTT. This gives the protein CASSQDYRTDTQYF.

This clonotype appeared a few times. The CDR3 DNA sequence: TGCAGCGGTGCGCAGGTTATCAATGAGCAGTTCTTC. It translates to CSGAQVINEQFF. The V call is TRBV29-1, the J call TRBJ2-1, with D unresolved. The CDR3 is 12 amino acids. Trimming took 7 bases from V and 6 from J, leaving 13 bases between them. Germline V gives CDR1 SQVTM, CDR2 ANQGSEA.

The CDR3 DNA sequence: TGTGCCAGCAGTGATTGGGGGGCAGTCCACAATGAGCAGTTCTTC. It is translated as CASSDWGAVHNEQFF. The chain couples TRBV2 to TRBJ2-1; either TRBD1 or TRBD2 may supply D (6 bases each). The CDR3 covers 15 residues. Germline V CDR1 and CDR2: SNHLY, FYNNEI. V dropped 3 bases and J dropped 5 bases, with 14 bases sitting between them.

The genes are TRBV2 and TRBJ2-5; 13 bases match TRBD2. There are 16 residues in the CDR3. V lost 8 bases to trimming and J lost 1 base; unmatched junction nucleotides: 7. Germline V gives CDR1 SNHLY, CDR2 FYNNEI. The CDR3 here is CASGGLAGFFQETQYF. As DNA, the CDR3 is TGTGCCAGCGGGGGACTAGCGGGGTTCTTCCAAGAGACCCAGTACTTC.

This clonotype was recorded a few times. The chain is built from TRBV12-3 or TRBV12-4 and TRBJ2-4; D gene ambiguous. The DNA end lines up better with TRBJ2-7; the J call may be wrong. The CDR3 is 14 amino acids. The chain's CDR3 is CASSPGEAFYEQYF. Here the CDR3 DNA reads TGTGCCAGCAGCCCCGGAGAGGCCTTCTACGAGCAGTACTTC.

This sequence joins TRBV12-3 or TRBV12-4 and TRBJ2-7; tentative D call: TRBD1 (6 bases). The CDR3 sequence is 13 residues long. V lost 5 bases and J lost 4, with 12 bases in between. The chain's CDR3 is CASSNGTPYEQYF. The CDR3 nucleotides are TGTGCCAGCAGTAATGGGACACCATACGAGCAGTACTTC.

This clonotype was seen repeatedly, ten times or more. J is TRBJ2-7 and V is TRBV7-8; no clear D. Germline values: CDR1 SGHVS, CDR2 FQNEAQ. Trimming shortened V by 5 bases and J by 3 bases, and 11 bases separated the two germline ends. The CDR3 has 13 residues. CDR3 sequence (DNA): TGTGCCAGCAGCCTAACCCTAGTCTACGAGCAGTACTTC. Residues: CASSLTLVYEQYF. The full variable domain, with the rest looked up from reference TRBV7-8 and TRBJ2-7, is GAGVSQSPRYKVAKRGQDVALRCDPISGHVSLFWYQQALGQGPEFLTYFQNEAQLDKSGLPSDRFFAERPEGSVSTLKIQRTQQEDSAVYLCASSLTLVYEQYFGPGTRLTVT.

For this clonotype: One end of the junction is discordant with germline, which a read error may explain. DNA of the CDR3: TGCAGCGTTGACACCGGACAGGGCGATGGCCACACCTTC. Residues: CSVDTGQGDGHTF. The rearrangement uses TRBV29-1 and TRBJ1-2; TRBD1 matches 8 bases. There are 13 residues in the CDR3. The germline V gene has CDR1 SQVTM and CDR2 ANQGSEA.

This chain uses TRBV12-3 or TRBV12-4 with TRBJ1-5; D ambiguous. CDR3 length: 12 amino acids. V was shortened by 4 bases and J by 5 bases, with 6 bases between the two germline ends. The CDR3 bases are TGTGCCAGCAGTTCAAATGATCAGCCCCAGCATTTT. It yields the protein CASSSNDQPQHF.

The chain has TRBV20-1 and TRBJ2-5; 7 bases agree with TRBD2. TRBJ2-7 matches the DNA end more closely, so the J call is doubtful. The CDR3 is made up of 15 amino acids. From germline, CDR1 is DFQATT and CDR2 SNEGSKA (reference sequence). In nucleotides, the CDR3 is TGCAGTGCGCGGCACCGGCGGGAGCTAGGGTACGAGCAGTACTTC. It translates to CSARHRRELGYEQYF.

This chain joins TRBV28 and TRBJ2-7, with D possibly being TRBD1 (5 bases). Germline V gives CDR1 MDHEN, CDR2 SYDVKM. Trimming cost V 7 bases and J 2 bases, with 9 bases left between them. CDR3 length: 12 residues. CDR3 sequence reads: CASNRLTYEQYF. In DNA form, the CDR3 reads TGTGCCAGCAACAGGTTAACCTACGAGCAGTACTTC.

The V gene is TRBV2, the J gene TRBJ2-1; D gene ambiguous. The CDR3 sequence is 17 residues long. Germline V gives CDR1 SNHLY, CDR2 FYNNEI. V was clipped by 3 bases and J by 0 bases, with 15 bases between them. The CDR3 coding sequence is TGTGCCAGCAGTGAGATTTGGGCAGGCGGCTCCTACAATGAGCAGTTCTTC. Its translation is CASSEIWAGGSYNEQFF.

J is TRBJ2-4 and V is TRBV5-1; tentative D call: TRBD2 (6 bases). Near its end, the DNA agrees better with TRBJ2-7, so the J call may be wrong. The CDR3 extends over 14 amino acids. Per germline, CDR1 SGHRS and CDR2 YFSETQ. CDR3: CASTGTPKPYEQYF. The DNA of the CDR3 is TGCGCCAGTACCGGGACTCCCAAACCCTACGAGCAGTACTTC.

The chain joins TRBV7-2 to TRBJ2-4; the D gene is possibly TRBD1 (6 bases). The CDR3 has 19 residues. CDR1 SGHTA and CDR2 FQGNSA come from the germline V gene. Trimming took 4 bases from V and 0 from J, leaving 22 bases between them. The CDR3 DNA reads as TGTGCCAGCAGCTCGCCCGCCCTCGGGACACTTCTAGCCAAAAACATTCAGTACTTC. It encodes CASSSPALGTLLAKNIQYF.

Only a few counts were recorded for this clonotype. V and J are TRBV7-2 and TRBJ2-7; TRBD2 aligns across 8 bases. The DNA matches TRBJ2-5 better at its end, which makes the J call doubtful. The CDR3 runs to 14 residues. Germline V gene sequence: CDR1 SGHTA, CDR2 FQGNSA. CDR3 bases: TGTGCCAGCAGCTTAAAGGCGGGAGGAGGGACCCAGTACTTC. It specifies CASSLKAGGGTQYF.

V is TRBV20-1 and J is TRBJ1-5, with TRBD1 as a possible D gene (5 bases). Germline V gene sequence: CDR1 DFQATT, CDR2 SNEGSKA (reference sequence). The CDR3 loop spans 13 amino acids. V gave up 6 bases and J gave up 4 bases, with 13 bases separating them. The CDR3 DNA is TGCAGTGCGGCGAAGGCAGGGAATCAGCCCCAGCATTTT. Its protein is CSAAKAGNQPQHF.

The CDR3 protein is CASTLARGGSLDTQYF. In nucleotides, the CDR3 is TGTGCCAGCACGTTGGCTCGCGGCGGGTCCCTGGATACGCAGTATTTT. J is TRBJ2-3 and V is TRBV6-6; possible D gene TRBD2, 5 bases. Germline-derived CDR1 and CDR2 are MNHNY and SVGAGI (reference sequence). There are 16 residues in the CDR3. The ends were cut back, 7 bases at V and 6 bases at J, with 23 bases in the middle.

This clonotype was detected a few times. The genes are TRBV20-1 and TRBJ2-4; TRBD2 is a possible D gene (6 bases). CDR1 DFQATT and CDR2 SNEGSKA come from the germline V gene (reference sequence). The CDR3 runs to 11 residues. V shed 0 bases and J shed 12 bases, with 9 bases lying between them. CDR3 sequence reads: CSAREGAGQYF. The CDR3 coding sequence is TGCAGTGCTAGAGAAGGAGCGGGTCAGTACTTC.

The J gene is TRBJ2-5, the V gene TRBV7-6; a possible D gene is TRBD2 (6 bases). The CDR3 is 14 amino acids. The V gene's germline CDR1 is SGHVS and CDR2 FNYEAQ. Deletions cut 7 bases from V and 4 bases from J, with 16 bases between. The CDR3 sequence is CASNRSGESETQYF. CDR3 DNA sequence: TGTGCCAGCAACCGCTCGGGGGAGTCAGAGACCCAGTACTTC.

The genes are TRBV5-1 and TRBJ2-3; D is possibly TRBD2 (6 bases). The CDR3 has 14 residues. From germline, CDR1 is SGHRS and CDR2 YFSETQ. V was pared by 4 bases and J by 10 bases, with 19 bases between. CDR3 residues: CASSTLGEARSQYF. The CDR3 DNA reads TGCGCCAGCAGCACCTTAGGGGAGGCCCGGTCGCAGTATTTT.